This paragraph reports one T cell receptor beta chain. Antigen unknown. Trimming left V 6 bases short and J 0 bases short, with 12 bases between. The germline gives CDR1 MGHDK, CDR2 SYGVNS. The CDR3 runs to 15 residues. This sample was taken from a study of T cell responses to AZD1222 COVID-19 vaccine. The wider study: Second-dose schedules of about 4 or about 12 weeks were combined. Study-wide points: Without day 14 samples, only post-peak T cell repertoires were studied.

The assay was immunoSEQ multiplex PCR, and TCRdb's table has in-frame clones only and misses some. The data hold tens of thousands of clones, with around 84% observed a single time. This TCR was sampled from an adult in good health. The rearrangement links TRBV25-1 to TRBJ1-3; no definite D call. The input for sequencing was peripheral blood, taken on day 0 of AZD1222 vaccination. CDR3 in amino acids: CASRGLINSGNTIYF. The CDR3 region has the DNA TGTGCCAGCAGAGGCCTGATCAACTCTGGAAACACCATATATTTT.